This T cell receptor (beta chain) is drawn from a study of long-term antiretroviral therapy in people with HIV. The wider study: The study's earliest collections predate the 2015 immediate-ART recommendation by about a decade. Study findings and constraints: Pre-ART clonal expansion yielded clones that dominated the repertoire at all time points. Controls had broader CDR3 length ranges than HIV repertoires did.

Concerning this clone itself: Its antigen is still unknown.

Samples were assayed with immunoSEQ v3.0 at survey level. Measured with immunoSEQ multiplex PCR; TCRdb has only the in-frame clones, and not every one. The sample lists roughly 21,000 clones, over 75% occurring once. Trimming removed 8 bases at V and 8 bases at J, with 16 bases between. This CDR3 is 13 amino acids long. Germline V gene sequence: CDR1 MNHEY, CDR2 SVGAGI. Sequencing was performed on unsorted PBMCs, taken 0.2 years before starting antiretroviral therapy. The chain joins TRBV6-5 to TRBJ2-1; the D is unclear. The source of this sequence is a man aged 18-30 years with HIV. CDR3 amino acids: CASAPGRFDEQFF. As DNA, the CDR3 is TGTGCCAGCGCCCCTGGACGTTTCGATGAGCAGTTCTTC.